The 5 T cell receptor beta chains below all came from one sample that was sequenced in a study of shared clonotypes between healthy human individuals. Generated by immunoSEQ multiplex PCR, the TCRdb table keeps only in-frame clones and is missing some. The sample records 2 million to 2.5 million clones, approximately 96% being singletons. The sequenced sample was naive CD4+ T cells sorted from blood. Noted subset: CD45RA+ positively selected. These receptor sequences come from a man aged 18 to 35 in good health.

This sequence joins TRBV7-3 and TRBJ2-3; 8 bases align to TRBD2. The length of the CDR3 is 14 residues. J lost 6 bases, V lost 5 bases, and 7 bases had no gene match. Germline loops: CDR1 SGHTA, CDR2 FQGTGA. DNA for the CDR3: TGTGCCAGCAGCCGGACTAGCCAGCGGGATACGCAGTATTTT. Protein product: CASSRTSQRDTQYF.

This sequence joins TRBV6-5 and TRBJ2-2; D is unclear. V was pared by 2 bases and J by 4 bases, with 11 bases between. The CDR3 is 15 residues long. From germline, CDR1 is MNHEY and CDR2 SVGAGI. CDR3 sequence reads: CASSYGILGTGELFF. As DNA, the CDR3 is TGTGCCAGCAGTTACGGGATTTTGGGCACCGGGGAGCTGTTTTTT.

The chain employs TRBV6-1 and TRBJ1-6; the D gene is possibly TRBD1 (6 bases). This CDR3 is built from 15 residues. Trimming shortened V by 5 bases and J by 6 bases, and 14 bases separated the two germline ends. The germline gives CDR1 MNHNS, CDR2 SASEGT. The CDR3 DNA is TGTGCCAGCAGTACGATGGAGGGGGTTAATTCACCCCTCCACTTT. Protein: CASSTMEGVNSPLHF.

On this clone itself: The junction and the germline gene differ at one end; a read error may be behind it. The chain joins TRBV19 to TRBJ2-5; D unclear. The germline V gene has CDR1 LNHDA and CDR2 SQIVND (reference sequence). The length of the CDR3 is 13 residues. The CDR3 protein is CASRIVGQETQYF. In DNA form, the CDR3 reads TGTGCCAGTAGGATAGTGGGGCAAGAGACCCAGTACTTC. Full variable domain (rest looked up from reference TRBV19 and TRBJ2-5): DGGITQSPKYLFRKEGQNVTLSCEQNLNHDAMYWYRQDPGQGLRLIYYSQIVNDFQKGDIAEGYSVSREKKESFPLTVTSAQKNPTAFYLCASRIVGQETQYFGPGTRLLVL.

This clone appeared a single time. V and J are TRBV5-6 and TRBJ2-2; 9 bases fit TRBD1. Germline V CDR1 and CDR2: SGHDT, YYEEEE. V trimming: 4 bases; J trimming: 7 bases; junction bases outside the gene matches: 8. There are 15 residues in the CDR3. The DNA of the CDR3 is TGTGCCAGCAGCCCGGGACAGGGTCTAAGCGGGGAGCTGTTTTTT. It translates to CASSPGQGLSGELFF.